The subject of this entry is one TCR beta chain. Its antigen is undetermined. Germline CDR1 MNHEY, CDR2 SVGAGI. CDR3 length: 15 amino acids. V was clipped by 2 bases and J by 7 bases; unmatched bases: 5. This sample is part of a study of T cell responses to AZD1222 COVID-19 vaccine. Notes on the study in general: The number of AZD1222 recipients seropositive at baseline was only five or six. Elevations in Spike-specific TCR breadth and depth followed administration of two AZD1222 doses.

Method: immunoSEQ multiplex PCR; TCRdb's copy keeps in-frame clones and lacks some. The sample lists about 120,000 clones; over 75% were seen once. The TCR was taken from an adult who received the MenACWY meningococcal vaccine as a control. V usage is TRBV6-5 and J usage is TRBJ2-2, with 9 bases identical to TRBD1. Here the sequenced sample was peripheral blood, taken 28 days after the second dose of the MenACWY control vaccine. The CDR3 reads CASSYTGTGIGELFF. The CDR3 nucleotides read TGTGCCAGCAGTTACACCGGGACAGGGATCGGGGAGCTGTTTTTT.